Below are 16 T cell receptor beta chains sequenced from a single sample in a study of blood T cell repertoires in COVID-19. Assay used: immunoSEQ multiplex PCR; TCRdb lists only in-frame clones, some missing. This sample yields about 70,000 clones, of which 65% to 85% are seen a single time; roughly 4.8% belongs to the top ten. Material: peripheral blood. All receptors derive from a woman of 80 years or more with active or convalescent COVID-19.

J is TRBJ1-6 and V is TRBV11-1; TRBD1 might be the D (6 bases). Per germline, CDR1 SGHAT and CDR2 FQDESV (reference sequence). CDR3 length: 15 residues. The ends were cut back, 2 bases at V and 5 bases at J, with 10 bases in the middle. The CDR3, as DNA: TGTGCCAGCAGCTTACAGAGACAGGATAATTCACCCCTCCACTTT. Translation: CASSLQRQDNSPLHF.

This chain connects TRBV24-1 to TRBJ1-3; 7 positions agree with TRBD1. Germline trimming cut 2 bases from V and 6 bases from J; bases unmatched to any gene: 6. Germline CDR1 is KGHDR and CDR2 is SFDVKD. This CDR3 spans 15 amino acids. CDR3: CATSDSWDSTNTIYF. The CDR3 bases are TGTGCCACCAGTGATTCCTGGGACAGTACAAACACCATATATTTT.

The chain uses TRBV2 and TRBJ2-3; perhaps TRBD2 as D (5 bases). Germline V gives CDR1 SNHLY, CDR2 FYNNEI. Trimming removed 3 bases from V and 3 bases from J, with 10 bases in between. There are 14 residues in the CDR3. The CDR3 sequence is CASSEASRTDTQYF. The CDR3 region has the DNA TGTGCCAGCAGTGAGGCTAGCCGTACAGATACGCAGTATTTT.

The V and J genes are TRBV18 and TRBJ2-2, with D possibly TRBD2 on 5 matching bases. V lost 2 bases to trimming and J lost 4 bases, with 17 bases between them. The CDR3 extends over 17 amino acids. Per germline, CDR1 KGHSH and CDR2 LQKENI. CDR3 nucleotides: TGTGCCAGCTCACCAGGAGGCAGGCAGGCGGGCACCGGGGAGCTGTTTTTT. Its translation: CASSPGGRQAGTGELFF.

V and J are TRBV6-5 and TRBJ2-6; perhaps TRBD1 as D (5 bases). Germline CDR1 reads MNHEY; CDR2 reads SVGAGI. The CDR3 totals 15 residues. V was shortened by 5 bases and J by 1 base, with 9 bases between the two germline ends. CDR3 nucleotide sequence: TGTGCCAGCAGTACAGGAGCATCTGGGGCCAACGTCCTGACTTTC. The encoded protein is CASSTGASGANVLTF.

The CDR3 spells CASTGTANNSPLHF. In DNA form, the CDR3 reads TGCGCCAGCACCGGGACAGCCAATAATTCACCCCTCCACTTT. The chain links TRBV5-1 to TRBJ1-6; TRBD1 matches at 7 bases. Germline V CDR1 and CDR2: SGHRS, YFSETQ. The length of the CDR3 is 14 residues. V lost 6 bases and J lost 5; bases outside the gene matches: 5. Together with reference TRBV5-1 and TRBJ1-6, the CDR3 gives the full variable domain: KAGVTQTPRYLIKTRGQQVTLSCSPISGHRSVSWYQQTPGQGLQFLFEYFSETQRNKGNFPGRFSGRQFSNSRSEMNVSTLELGDSALYLCASTGTANNSPLHFGNGTRLTVT.

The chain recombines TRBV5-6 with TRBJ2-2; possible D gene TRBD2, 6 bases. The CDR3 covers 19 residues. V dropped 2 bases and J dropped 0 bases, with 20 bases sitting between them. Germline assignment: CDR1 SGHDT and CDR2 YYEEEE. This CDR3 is CASSFWRVYLTSNTGELFF. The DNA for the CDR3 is TGTGCCAGCAGCTTTTGGAGGGTCTACCTGACCTCGAACACCGGGGAGCTGTTTTTT.

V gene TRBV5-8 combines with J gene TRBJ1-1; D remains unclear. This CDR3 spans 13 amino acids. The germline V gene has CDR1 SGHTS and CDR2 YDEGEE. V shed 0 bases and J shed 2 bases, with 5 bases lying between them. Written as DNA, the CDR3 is TGTGCCAGCAGCTTGGGACATAACACTGAAGCTTTCTTT. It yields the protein CASSLGHNTEAFF.

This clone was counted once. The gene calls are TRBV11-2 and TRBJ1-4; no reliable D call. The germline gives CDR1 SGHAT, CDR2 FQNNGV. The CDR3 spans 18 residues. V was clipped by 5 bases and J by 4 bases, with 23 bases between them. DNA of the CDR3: TGTGCCAGCAGCAGGAACGAACCTGGGCGTTCTTTTAATGAAAAACTGTTTTTT. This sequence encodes CASSRNEPGRSFNEKLFF.

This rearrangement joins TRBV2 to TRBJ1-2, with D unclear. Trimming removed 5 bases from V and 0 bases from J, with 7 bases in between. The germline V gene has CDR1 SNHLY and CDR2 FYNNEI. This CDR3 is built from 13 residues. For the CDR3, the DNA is TGTGCCAGCAGTCCACAGACTAACTATGGCTACACCTTC. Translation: CASSPQTNYGYTF.

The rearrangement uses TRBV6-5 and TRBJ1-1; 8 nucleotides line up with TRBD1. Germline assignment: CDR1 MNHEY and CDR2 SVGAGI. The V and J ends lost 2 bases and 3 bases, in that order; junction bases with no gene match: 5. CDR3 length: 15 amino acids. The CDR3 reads CASSYTTGEDTEAFF. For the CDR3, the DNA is TGTGCCAGCAGTTACACGACAGGGGAGGACACTGAAGCTTTCTTT.

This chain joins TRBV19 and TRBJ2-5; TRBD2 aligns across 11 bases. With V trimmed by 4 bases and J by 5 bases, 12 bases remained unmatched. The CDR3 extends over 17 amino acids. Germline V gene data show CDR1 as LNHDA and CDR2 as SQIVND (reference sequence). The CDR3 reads CASSSPGLAAKGETQYF. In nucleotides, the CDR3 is TGTGCCAGTAGTAGCCCGGGACTAGCGGCCAAAGGGGAGACCCAGTACTTC.

The CDR3 is CASSSRTGGTTMGYTF. The CDR3 DNA sequence: TGTGCCAGCAGCTCCAGGACAGGGGGCACTACTATGGGCTACACCTTC. V usage is TRBV7-2 and J usage is TRBJ1-2, with TRBD1 matching over 11 bases. V lost 4 bases, J lost 8 bases, and 12 bases stayed unmatched. The germline CDR1 and CDR2 sequences are SGHTA and FQGNSA. The CDR3 spans 16 residues.

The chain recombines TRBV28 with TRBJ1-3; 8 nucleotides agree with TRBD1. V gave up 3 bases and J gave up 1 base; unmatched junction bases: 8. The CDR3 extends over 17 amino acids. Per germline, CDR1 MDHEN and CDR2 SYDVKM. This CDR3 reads CASSFVSGGKSGNTIYF. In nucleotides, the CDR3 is TGTGCCAGCAGTTTCGTATCAGGGGGCAAATCTGGAAACACCATATATTTT.

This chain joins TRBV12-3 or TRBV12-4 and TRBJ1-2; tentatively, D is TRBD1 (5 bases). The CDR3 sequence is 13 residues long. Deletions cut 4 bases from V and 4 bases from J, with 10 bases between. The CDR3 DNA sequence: TGTGCCAGCAGTTCGACAGTGGGCTATGGCTACACCTTC. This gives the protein CASSSTVGYGYTF.

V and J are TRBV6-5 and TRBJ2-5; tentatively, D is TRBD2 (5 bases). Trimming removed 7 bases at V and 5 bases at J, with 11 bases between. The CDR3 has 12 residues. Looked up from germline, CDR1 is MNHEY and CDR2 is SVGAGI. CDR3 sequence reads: CASIGLGETQYF. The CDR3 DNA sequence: TGTGCCAGCATCGGACTGGGGGAGACCCAGTACTTC.